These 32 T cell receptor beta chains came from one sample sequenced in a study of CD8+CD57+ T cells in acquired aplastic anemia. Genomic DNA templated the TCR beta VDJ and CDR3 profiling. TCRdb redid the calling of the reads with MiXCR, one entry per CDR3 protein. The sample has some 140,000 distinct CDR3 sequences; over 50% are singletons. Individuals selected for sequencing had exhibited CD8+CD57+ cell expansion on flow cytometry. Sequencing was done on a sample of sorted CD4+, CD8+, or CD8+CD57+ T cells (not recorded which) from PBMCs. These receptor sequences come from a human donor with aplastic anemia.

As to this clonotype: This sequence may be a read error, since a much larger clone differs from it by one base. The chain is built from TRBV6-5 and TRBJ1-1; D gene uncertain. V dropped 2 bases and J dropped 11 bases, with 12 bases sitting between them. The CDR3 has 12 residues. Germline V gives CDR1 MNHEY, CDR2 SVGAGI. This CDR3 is CASSYEGIDAFF. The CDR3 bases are TGTGCCAGCAGTTACGAAGGGATTGATGCTTTCTTT.

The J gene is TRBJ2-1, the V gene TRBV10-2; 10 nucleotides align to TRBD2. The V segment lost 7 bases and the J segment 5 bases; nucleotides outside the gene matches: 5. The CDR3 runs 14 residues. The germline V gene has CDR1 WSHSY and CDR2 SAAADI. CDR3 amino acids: CASTPSGRNNEQFF. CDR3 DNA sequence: TGCGCCAGCACCCCTAGCGGGAGAAACAATGAGCAGTTCTTC.

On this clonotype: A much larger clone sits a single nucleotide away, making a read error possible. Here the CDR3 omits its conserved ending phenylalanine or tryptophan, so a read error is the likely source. The CDR3 spells CSAGDRGDYGYTL. DNA of the CDR3: TGCAGTGCCGGGGACAGGGGTGACTATGGCTACACCCTC. V and J are TRBV20-1 and TRBJ1-2, with 10 positions matching TRBD1. V was clipped by 6 bases and J by 3 bases; unmatched bases: 4. Germline CDR1 reads DFQATT; CDR2 reads SNEGSKA (reference sequence). The CDR3 has 13 residues.

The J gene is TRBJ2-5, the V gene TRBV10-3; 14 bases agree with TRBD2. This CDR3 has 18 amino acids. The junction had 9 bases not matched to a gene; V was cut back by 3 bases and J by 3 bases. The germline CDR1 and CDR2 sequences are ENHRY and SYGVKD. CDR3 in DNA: TGTGCCATCAGTGAAGCGGGACTAGCGGGGGAAAATAAAGAGACCCAGTACTTC. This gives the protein CAISEAGLAGENKETQYF.

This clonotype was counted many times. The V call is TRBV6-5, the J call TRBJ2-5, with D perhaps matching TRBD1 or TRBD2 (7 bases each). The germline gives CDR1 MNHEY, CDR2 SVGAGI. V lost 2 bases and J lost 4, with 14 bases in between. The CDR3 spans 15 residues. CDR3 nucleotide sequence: TGTGCCAGCAGTTACCTAGACAGGGAGGGAGAGACCCAGTACTTC. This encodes CASSYLDREGETQYF.

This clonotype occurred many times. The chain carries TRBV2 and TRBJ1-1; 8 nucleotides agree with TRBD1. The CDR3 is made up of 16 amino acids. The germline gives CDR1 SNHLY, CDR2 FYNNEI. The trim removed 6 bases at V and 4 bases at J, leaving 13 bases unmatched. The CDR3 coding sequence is TGTGCCAGCAGGGGTCCCGGGACAGGTCCTGGCACTGAAGCTTTCTTT. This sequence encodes CASRGPGTGPGTEAFF. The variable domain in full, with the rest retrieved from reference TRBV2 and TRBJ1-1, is EPEVTQTPSHQVTQMGQEVILRCVPISNHLYFYWYRQILGQKVEFLVSFYNNEISEKSEIFDDQFSVERPDGSNFTLKIRSTKLEDSAMYFCASRGPGTGPGTEAFFGQGTRLTVV.

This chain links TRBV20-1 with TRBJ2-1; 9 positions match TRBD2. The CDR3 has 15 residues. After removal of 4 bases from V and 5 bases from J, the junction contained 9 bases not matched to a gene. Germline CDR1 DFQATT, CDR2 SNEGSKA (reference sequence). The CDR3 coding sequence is TGCAGTGCTAATGCGGGAGGGCCGCCCCACAATGAGCAGTTCTTC. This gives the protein CSANAGGPPHNEQFF.

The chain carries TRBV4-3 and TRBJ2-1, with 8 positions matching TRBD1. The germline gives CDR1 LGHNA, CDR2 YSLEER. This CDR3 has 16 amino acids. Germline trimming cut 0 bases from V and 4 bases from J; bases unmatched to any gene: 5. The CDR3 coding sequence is TGCGCCAGCAGCCAAGATAGGGGACAGGTTTACAATGAGCAGTTCTTC. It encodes CASSQDRGQVYNEQFF.

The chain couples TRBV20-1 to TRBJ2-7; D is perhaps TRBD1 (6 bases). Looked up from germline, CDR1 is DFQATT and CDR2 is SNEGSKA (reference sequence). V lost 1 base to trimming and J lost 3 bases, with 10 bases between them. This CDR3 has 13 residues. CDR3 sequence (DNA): TGCAGTGCTAGAGGGAGGACAGACTACGAGCAGTACTTC. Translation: CSARGRTDYEQYF.

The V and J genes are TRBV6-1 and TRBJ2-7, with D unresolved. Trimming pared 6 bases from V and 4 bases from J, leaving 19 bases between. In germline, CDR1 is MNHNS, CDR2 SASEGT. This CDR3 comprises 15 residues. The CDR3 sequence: CASSERAVERYEQYF. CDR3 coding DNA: TGTGCCAGCAGCGAAAGGGCAGTTGAGAGGTACGAGCAGTACTTC.

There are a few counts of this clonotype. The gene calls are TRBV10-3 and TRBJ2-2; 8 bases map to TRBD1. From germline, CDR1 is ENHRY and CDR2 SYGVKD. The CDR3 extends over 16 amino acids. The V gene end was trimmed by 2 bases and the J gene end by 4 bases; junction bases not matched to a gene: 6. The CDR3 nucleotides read TGTGCCATCAGTGAGGGGGCAGGGGGCGGCACCGGGGAGCTGTTTTTT. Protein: CAISEGAGGGTGELFF.

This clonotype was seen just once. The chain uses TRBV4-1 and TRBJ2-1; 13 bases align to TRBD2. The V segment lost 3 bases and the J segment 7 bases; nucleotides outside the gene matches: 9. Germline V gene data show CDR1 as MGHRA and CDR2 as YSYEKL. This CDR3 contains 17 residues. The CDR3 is CASSQILTSGRRNEQFF. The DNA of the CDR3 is TGCGCCAGCAGCCAGATTCTGACTAGCGGGAGGCGGAATGAGCAGTTCTTC.

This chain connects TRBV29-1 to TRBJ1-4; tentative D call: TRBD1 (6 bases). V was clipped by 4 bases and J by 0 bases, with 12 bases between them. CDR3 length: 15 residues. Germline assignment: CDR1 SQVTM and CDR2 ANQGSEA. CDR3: CSVAAGTTTNEKLFF. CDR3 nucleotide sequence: TGCAGCGTTGCTGCAGGGACAACAACTAATGAAAAACTGTTTTTT.

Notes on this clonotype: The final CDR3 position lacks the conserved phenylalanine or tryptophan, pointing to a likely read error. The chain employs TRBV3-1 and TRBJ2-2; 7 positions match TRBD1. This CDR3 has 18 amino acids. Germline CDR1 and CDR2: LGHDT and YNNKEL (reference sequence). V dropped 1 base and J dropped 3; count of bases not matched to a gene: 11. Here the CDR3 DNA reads TGTGCCAGCAGCCAAGCTGGGTCAGAGGGGGCGCACACCGGGGAGCTGTTTTCT. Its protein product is CASSQAGSEGAHTGELFS.

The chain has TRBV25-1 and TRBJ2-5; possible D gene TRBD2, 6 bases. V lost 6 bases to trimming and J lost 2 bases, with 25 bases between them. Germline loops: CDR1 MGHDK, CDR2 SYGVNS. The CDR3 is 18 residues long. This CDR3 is CASSQIGEGGGTQETQYF. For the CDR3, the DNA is TGTGCCAGCAGCCAAATTGGAGAGGGTGGGGGGACGCAAGAGACCCAGTACTTC.

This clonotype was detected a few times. This chain's CDR3 is CATSDTIYYGYTF. In nucleotides, the CDR3 is TGTGCCACCAGTGATACCATTTACTATGGCTACACCTTC. This sequence joins TRBV24-1 and TRBJ1-2; no reliable D call. The V end was cut by 3 bases, the J end by 3 bases, with 7 bases between. CDR1 is KGHDR, CDR2 SFDVKD, per germline. The CDR3 is 13 residues long.

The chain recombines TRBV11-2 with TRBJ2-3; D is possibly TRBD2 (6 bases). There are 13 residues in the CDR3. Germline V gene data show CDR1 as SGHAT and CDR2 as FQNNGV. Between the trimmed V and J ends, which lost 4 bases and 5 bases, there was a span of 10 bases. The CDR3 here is CASSSEGGDTQYF. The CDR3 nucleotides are TGTGCCAGCAGCTCGGAGGGTGGAGATACGCAGTATTTT.

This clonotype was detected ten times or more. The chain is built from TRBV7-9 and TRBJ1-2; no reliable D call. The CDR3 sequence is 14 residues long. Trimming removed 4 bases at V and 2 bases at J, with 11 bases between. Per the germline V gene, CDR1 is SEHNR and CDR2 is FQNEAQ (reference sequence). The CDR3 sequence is CASSSLSANYGYTF. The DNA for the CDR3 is TGTGCCAGCAGCTCCTTATCGGCGAACTATGGCTACACCTTC.

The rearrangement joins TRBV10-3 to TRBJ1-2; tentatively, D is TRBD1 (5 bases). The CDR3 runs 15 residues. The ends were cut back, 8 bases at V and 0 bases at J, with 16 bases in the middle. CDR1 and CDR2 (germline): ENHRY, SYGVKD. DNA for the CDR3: TGTGCCATCGAGGCAGGAGGGGCAGCTAACTATGGCTACACCTTC. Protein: CAIEAGGAANYGYTF.

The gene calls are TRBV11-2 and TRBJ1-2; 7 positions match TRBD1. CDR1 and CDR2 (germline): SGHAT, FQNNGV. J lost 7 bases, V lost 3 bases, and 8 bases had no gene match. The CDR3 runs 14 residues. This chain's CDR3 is CASSFVPGGGGYTF. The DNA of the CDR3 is TGTGCCAGCAGCTTTGTCCCAGGGGGAGGTGGCTACACCTTC.

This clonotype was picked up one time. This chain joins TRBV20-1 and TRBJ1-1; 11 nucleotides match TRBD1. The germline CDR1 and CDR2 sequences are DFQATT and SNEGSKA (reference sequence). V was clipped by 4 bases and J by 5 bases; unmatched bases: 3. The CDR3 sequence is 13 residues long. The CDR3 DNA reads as TGCAGTGCTATCCGGGACAGGGGGACTGAAGCTTTCTTT. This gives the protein CSAIRDRGTEAFF.

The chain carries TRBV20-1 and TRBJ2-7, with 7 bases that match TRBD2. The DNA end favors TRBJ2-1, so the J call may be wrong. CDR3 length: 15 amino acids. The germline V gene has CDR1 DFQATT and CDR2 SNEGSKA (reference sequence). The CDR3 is CSARRTSASYNEQFF. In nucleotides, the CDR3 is TGCAGTGCTAGGAGGACTAGTGCCTCCTACAATGAGCAGTTCTTC.

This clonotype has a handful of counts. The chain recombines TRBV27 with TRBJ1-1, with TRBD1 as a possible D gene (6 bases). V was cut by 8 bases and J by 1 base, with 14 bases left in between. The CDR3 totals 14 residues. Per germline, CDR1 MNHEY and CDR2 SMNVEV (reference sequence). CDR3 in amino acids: CASSLGGQNTEAFF. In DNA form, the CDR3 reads TGTGCCAGCTCCCTTGGGGGGCAGAACACTGAAGCTTTCTTT.

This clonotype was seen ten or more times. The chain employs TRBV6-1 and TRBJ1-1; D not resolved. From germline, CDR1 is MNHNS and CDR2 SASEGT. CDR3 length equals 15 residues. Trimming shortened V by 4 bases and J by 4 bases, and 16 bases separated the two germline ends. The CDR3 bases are TGTGCCAGCAGTGGTCGCACAGAAGGGATCACTGAAGCTTTCTTT. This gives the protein CASSGRTEGITEAFF.

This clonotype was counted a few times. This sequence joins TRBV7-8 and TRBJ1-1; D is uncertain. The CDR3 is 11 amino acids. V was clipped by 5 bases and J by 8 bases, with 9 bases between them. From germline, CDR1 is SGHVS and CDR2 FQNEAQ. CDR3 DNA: TGTGCCAGCAGCCTCCGCAGGGAAGCTTTCTTT. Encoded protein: CASSLRREAFF. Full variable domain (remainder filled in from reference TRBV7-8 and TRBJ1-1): GAGVSQSPRYKVAKRGQDVALRCDPISGHVSLFWYQQALGQGPEFLTYFQNEAQLDKSGLPSDRFFAERPEGSVSTLKIQRTQQEDSAVYLCASSLRREAFFGQGTRLTVV.

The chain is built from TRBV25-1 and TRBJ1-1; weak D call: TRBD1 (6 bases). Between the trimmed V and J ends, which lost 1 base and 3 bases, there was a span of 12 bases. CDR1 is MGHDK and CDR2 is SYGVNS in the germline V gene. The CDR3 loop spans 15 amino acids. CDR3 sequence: CASSESVRGHTEAFF. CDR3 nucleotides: TGTGCCAGCAGTGAATCTGTCAGGGGACACACTGAAGCTTTCTTT.

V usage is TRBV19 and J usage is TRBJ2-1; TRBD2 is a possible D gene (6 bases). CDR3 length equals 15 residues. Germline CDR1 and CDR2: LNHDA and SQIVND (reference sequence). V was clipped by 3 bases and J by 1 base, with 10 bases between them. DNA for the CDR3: TGTGCCAGTAGTATTTACGGGGGTTCCTACAATGAGCAGTTCTTC. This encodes CASSIYGGSYNEQFF.

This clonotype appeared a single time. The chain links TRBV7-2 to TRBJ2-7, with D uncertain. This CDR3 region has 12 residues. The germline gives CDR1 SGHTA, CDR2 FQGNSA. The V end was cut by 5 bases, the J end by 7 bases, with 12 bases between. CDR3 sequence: CASSRLLQEQYF. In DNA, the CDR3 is TGTGCCAGCAGCCGACTTCTGCAAGAGCAGTACTTC.

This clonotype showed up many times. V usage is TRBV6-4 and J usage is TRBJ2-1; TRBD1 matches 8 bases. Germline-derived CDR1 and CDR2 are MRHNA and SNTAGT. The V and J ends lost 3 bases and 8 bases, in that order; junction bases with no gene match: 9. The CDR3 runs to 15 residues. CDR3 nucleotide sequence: TGTGCCAGCAGTGATACCGGGGCAGGGGGCGATGAGCAGTTCTTC. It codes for CASSDTGAGGDEQFF.

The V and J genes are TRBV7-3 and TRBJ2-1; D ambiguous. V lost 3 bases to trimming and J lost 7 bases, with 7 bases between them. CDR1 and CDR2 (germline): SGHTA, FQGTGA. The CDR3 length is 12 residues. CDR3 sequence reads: CASSFTRNEQFF. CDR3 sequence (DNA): TGTGCCAGCAGCTTTACCAGAAATGAGCAGTTCTTC.

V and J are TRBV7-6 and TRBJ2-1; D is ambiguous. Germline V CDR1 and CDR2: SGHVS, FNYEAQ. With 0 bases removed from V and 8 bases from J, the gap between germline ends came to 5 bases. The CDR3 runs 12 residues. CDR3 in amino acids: CASSLAWDEQFF. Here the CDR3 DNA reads TGTGCCAGCAGCTTAGCTTGGGATGAGCAGTTCTTC.

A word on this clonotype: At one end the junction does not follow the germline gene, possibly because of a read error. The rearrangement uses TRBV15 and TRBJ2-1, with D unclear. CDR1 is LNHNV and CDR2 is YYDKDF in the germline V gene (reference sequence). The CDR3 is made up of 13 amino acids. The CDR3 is CATSKDGYSEQFF. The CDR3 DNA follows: TGTGCCACATCCAAGGATGGGTACAGTGAGCAGTTCTTC. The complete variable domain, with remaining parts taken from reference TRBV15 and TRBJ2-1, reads DAMVIQNPRYQVTQFGKPVTLSCSQTLNHNVMYWYQQKSSQAPKLLFHYYDKDFNNEADTPDNFQSRRPNTSFCFLDIRSPGLGDTAMYLCATSKDGYSEQFFGPGTRLTVL.